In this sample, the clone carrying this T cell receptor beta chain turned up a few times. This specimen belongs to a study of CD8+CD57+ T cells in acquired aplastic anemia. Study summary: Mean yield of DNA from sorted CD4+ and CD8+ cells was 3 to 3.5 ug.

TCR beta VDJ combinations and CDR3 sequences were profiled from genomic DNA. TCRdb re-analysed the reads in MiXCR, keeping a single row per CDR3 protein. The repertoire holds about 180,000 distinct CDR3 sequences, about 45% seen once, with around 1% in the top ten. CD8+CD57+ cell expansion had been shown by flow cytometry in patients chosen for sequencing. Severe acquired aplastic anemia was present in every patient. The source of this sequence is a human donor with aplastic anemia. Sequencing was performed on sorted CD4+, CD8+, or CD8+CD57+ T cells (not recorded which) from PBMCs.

The CDR3 is CASSVSGSAPAHEQYF. CDR3 nucleotide sequence: TGTGCCAGCAGCGTAAGCGGGAGCGCCCCAGCCCACGAGCAGTACTTC. The chain joins TRBV9 to TRBJ2-7; TRBD2 matches at 8 bases. The CDR3 sequence is 16 residues long. With 1 base clipped from V and 5 bases from J, the junction kept 11 bases outside the gene matches. Germline V CDR1 and CDR2: SGDLS, YYNGEE.